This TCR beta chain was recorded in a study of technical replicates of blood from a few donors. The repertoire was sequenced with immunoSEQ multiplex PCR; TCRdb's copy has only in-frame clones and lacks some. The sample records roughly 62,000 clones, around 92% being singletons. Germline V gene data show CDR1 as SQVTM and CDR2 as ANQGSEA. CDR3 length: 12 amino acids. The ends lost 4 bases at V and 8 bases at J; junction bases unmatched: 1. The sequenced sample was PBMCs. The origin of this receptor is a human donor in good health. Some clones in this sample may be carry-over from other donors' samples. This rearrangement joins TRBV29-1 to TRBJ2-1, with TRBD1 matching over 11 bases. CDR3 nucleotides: TGCAGCGTTGGGACAGGGGGCTATGAGCAGTTCTTC. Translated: CSVGTGGYEQFF.